This T cell receptor (beta chain) was captured by sequencing in a study of CD8+ T cells in alopecia areata. Losses at the gene ends were 5 bases for V and 8 bases for J; bases not matched to a gene: 10. Germline values: CDR1 SGHTA, CDR2 FQGNSA. The CDR3 contains 14 residues. Collected material from alopecia areata patients comprised lesional scalp punch biopsies and peripheral blood. Sorted populations comprised CD4+ and CD8+ T cells obtained from PBMCs. This clone has only a few counts. Its antigen is not known. Extracted RNA was reverse transcribed into cDNA, the sequencing template. TCRdb keeps only in-frame clones here, not all; method: immunoSEQ multiplex PCR. The data hold about 120,000 clones, with less than 50% observed a single time. Study-wide points: Normal scalp had lower clonality than lesional scalp, with alopecia totalis/universalis lesions showing this most strongly. With patients, TCR sharing proved less clear than in mice, a difference possibly related to HLA.

The specimen sequenced was NKG2D-low CD8+ T cells sorted from blood. The V call is TRBV7-2, the J call TRBJ1-2, with 8 bases fitting TRBD1. The sequence came from a human donor with alopecia areata. Here the CDR3 reads CASSTSGTGNGYTF. Here the CDR3 DNA reads TGTGCCAGCAGCACGTCCGGGACAGGAAACGGCTACACCTTC.